This TCR beta chain was retrieved from a study of blood T cell repertoires in COVID-19. The wider study: PBMCs, B-cell-depleted T cells, or T cells provided the cDNA or gDNA that made up the material.

V dropped 4 bases and J dropped 4; count of bases not matched to a gene: 11. The length of the CDR3 is 16 residues. Germline values: CDR1 SGHDT, CDR2 YYEEEE. Data came from immunoSEQ multiplex PCR; TCRdb stores just in-frame clones and leaves some out. The table shows about 270,000 clones, with 70% to 90% occurring only once. The sample comprised PBMCs or T cells enriched from blood (not recorded which). This clonotype originated in a man aged 18 to 30 who had recovered from COVID-19. The chain couples TRBV5-6 to TRBJ2-5, with 9 bases lining up with TRBD2. CDR3 nucleotide sequence: TGTGCCAGCAGCGACTGGACTAGCGACATCGGAGAGACCCAGTACTTC. Its translation is CASSDWTSDIGETQYF.